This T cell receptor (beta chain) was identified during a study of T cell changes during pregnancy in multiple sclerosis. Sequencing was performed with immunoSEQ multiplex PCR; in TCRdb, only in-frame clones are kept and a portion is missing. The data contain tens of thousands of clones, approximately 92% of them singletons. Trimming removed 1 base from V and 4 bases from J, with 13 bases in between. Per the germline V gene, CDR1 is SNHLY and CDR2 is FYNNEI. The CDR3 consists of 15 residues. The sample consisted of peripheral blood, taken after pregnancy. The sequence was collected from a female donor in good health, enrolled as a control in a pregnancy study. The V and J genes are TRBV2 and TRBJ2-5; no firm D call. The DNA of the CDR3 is TGTGCCAGCAGTGAAGATACCACCTCGGGAGAGACCCAGTACTTC. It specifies CASSEDTTSGETQYF. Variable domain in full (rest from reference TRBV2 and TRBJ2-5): EPEVTQTPSHQVTQMGQEVILRCVPISNHLYFYWYRQILGQKVEFLVSFYNNEISEKSEIFDDQFSVERPDGSNFTLKIRSTKLEDSAMYFCASSEDTTSGETQYFGPGTRLLVL.